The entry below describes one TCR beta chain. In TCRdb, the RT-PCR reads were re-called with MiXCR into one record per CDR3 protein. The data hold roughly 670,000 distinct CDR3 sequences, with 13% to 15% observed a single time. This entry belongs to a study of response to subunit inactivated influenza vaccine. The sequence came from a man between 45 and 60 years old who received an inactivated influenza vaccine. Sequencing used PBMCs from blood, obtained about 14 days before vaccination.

CDR3: CASSPRSEQFF. As DNA, the CDR3 is TGTGCCAGCAGCCCCCGCTCTGAGCAGTTCTTC. The chain joins TRBV7-8 to TRBJ2-1; no firm D call. The CDR3 spans 11 residues. Trimming took off 5 bases at V and 9 bases at J, with 8 bases between the two ends. The germline CDR1 and CDR2 sequences are SGHVS and FQNEAQ.